These 32 T cell receptor beta chains were sequenced from one sample in a study of blood T cells in healthy people across ages. A J-beta primer mix and a sample-barcoded 5' primer were used in a second PCR of roughly 6 to 12 cycles. TCRdb analysed the 5' RACE reads with MiXCR anew, one entry per CDR3 protein. This table holds 800,000 to 950,000 distinct CDR3 sequences, roughly 29% found once. The data also belong to a second study, concerning T cells of mothers and their children.

The sample consisted of blood. The receptors here all came from a woman aged 40 to 55 in good health.

This clonotype was observed a handful of times. The gene calls are TRBV27 and TRBJ1-5; D may be TRBD1 (5 bases). Germline V gives CDR1 MNHEY, CDR2 SMNVEV (reference sequence). Deletions cut 2 bases from V and 6 bases from J, with 11 bases between. The CDR3 runs to 14 residues. CDR3 DNA sequence: TGTGCCAGCAGTTTAGGGGGGTGGGTTCAGCCCCAGCATTTT. This codes for CASSLGGWVQPQHF.

Details on this clonotype: Relative to the germline gene, one junction end is altered; a read error may explain this. The chain joins TRBV6-4 to TRBJ2-2, with D perhaps TRBD1 (6 bases). CDR1 is MRHNA and CDR2 is SNTAGT in the germline V gene. This CDR3 comprises 15 residues. As DNA, the CDR3 is TGTGCCAGCAGTGAAGCCGGGACAACCACCGGGGAGCGGTTTTTT. Translation: CASSEAGTTTGERFF.

The J gene is TRBJ1-2, the V gene TRBV3-1, with 8 bases that match TRBD1. The CDR3 totals 16 residues. Germline CDR1 is LGHDT and CDR2 is YNNKEL (reference sequence). J lost 8 bases, V lost 0 bases, and 11 bases had no gene match. CDR3 sequence: CASSQDRGRGRRGYTF. DNA of the CDR3: TGTGCCAGCAGCCAAGATCGGGGCAGGGGGCGCAGAGGCTACACCTTC.

This clonotype was picked up many times. The chain carries TRBV6-1 and TRBJ2-1; D uncertain. The germline CDR1 and CDR2 sequences are MNHNS and SASEGT. V lost 3 bases, J lost 11 bases, and 5 bases lay in between. The CDR3 loop spans 10 amino acids. The CDR3 protein is CASSDTQQFF. CDR3 DNA: TGTGCCAGCAGTGATACTCAGCAGTTCTTC.

The chain joins TRBV7-6 to TRBJ2-7; 9 nucleotides agree with TRBD1. This CDR3 is built from 18 residues. Germline V CDR1 and CDR2: SGHVS, FNYEAQ. J gave up 2 bases and V 3 bases, and 14 bases lay outside the gene matches. CDR3 in DNA: TGTGCCAGCAGCTTCTGGACAGGGGATGGGCGGGAGACCTACGAGCAGTACTTC. The encoded protein is CASSFWTGDGRETYEQYF.

This clonotype was seen ten or more times. The chain combines TRBV14 with TRBJ2-1; D gene uncertain. CDR3 length equals 14 residues. Germline V gene sequence: CDR1 SGHDN, CDR2 FVKESK. Trimming stripped 1 base from V and 2 bases from J, with 6 bases between. For the CDR3, the DNA is TGTGCCAGCAGCCAAGCTGGGGCCTACAATGAGCAGTTCTTC. This codes for CASSQAGAYNEQFF.

This clonotype was observed a handful of times. The chain employs TRBV4-3 and TRBJ1-5, with 11 bases aligning to TRBD1. The CDR3 totals 16 residues. CDR1 is LGHNA, CDR2 YSLEER, per germline. J was trimmed by 1 base and V by 1 base; bases with no gene match: 0. The DNA for the CDR3 is TGCGCCAGCAGCCAAGGGACAGGGGGCAGCAATCAGCCCCAGCATTTT. This codes for CASSQGTGGSNQPQHF.

Comments on this clonotype: A read error may explain this, as a much larger clone is one base away. The chain employs TRBV5-1 and TRBJ2-5; D might be TRBD1 (6 bases). This CDR3 region has 17 residues. Per germline, CDR1 SGHRS and CDR2 YFSETQ. The ends were cut back, 2 bases at V and 13 bases at J, with 30 bases in the middle. The CDR3 protein is CASSLLLQGSPGSERYF. The CDR3 DNA follows: TGCGCCAGCAGCTTACTATTACAGGGTTCCCCTGGAAGCGAGCGGTACTTC.

This clonotype was seen at least ten times. The chain couples TRBV7-6 to TRBJ2-7; D may be TRBD1 (5 bases). Trimming took 0 bases from V and 1 from J, leaving 13 bases between them. The CDR3 is 16 residues long. Germline CDR1 SGHVS, CDR2 FNYEAQ. The DNA for the CDR3 is TGTGCCAGCAGCTTAGCGTTTATGGGGCAATCCTACGAGCAGTACTTC. It yields the protein CASSLAFMGQSYEQYF.

The gene calls are TRBV20-1 and TRBJ2-1, with TRBD2 matching 7 bases. The length of the CDR3 is 18 residues. The germline V gene has CDR1 DFQATT and CDR2 SNEGSKA (reference sequence). V was clipped by 0 bases and J by 0 bases; unmatched bases: 11. CDR3 loop: CSARDRRSSGNSYNEQFF. In DNA, the CDR3 is TGCAGTGCTAGAGATCGTAGGTCTAGCGGAAACTCCTACAATGAGCAGTTCTTC.

This clonotype was seen a handful of times. The chain employs TRBV7-2 and TRBJ1-2; 9 bases line up with TRBD1. J lost 5 bases, V lost 0 bases, and 4 bases had no gene match. Germline CDR1 reads SGHTA; CDR2 reads FQGNSA. This CDR3 is built from 15 residues. DNA for the CDR3: TGTGCCAGCAGCTTAGCAGGACAGGGGTTTTATGGCTACACCTTC. Translating it yields CASSLAGQGFYGYTF.

The genes are TRBV7-2 and TRBJ1-1; 10 bases fit TRBD1. This CDR3 is built from 15 residues. Germline values: CDR1 SGHTA, CDR2 FQGNSA. The J segment lost 3 bases and the V segment lost 5 bases, leaving 6 bases of the junction unmatched. CDR3 sequence: CASSPTGGFDTEAFF. CDR3 DNA: TGTGCCAGCAGCCCGACAGGGGGCTTCGACACTGAAGCTTTCTTT.

In regard to this clonotype: A read error is possible here, since a much larger clone lies one base away. The rearrangement links TRBV20-1 to TRBJ2-5; D unresolved. Germline V lookup: CDR1 DFQATT, CDR2 SNEGSKA (reference sequence). The V end lost 5 bases, the J end lost 11 bases, and 18 bases lay between the germline ends. The CDR3 is 12 amino acids. CDR3 sequence: CSARRSQNEQYF. CDR3 in DNA: TGCAGTGCTCGCCGTTCCCAGAATGAGCAGTACTTC.

There are a few counts of this clonotype. This sequence joins TRBV10-3 and TRBJ1-1; the D is unclear. Germline loops: CDR1 ENHRY, CDR2 SYGVKD. The V end lost 6 bases, the J end lost 5 bases, and 7 bases lay between the germline ends. The CDR3 has 11 residues. CDR3 sequence (DNA): TGTGCCATCAGAACAAGAACTGAAGCTTTCTTT. Its protein product is CAIRTRTEAFF.

Turning to this clonotype: A much larger clone lies one base from this, so it may be a read error. This chain links TRBV29-1 with TRBJ1-2; TRBD1 agrees at 10 bases. V shed 7 bases and J 8 bases; nucleotides not matched to a gene: 7. The CDR3 contains 12 residues. Germline V CDR1 and CDR2: SQVTM, ANQGSEA. CDR3: CSGGTGDSGYTF. The CDR3 DNA follows: TGCAGCGGGGGGACAGGGGACAGCGGCTACACCTTC. The full variable domain, its missing parts supplied by reference TRBV29-1 and TRBJ1-2, is SAVISQKPSRDICQRGTSLTIQCQVDSQVTMMFWYRQQPGQSLTLIATANQGSEATYESGFVIDKFPISRPNLTFSTLTVSNMSPEDSSIYLCSGGTGDSGYTFGSGTRLTVV.

A remark on this clonotype: A much larger clone is a single base away; this may be a read error. This chain links TRBV20-1 with TRBJ2-5, with D unresolved. CDR3 length: 12 residues. The germline V gene encodes CDR1 DFQATT and CDR2 SNEGSKA (reference sequence). Trimming took off 5 bases at V and 2 bases at J, with 9 bases between the two ends. CDR3 sequence (DNA): TGCAGTGCTGCAGAGGCACAAGAGACCCAGTACTTC. Translation: CSAAEAQETQYF.

This sequence joins TRBV2 and TRBJ1-1; TRBD1 matches 8 bases. Germline values: CDR1 SNHLY, CDR2 FYNNEI. The V gene end was trimmed by 7 bases and the J gene end by 1 base; junction bases not matched to a gene: 5. The CDR3 totals 14 residues. CDR3 amino acids: CASIRTGRNTEAFF. The CDR3 DNA sequence: TGTGCCAGCATTAGGACAGGGAGGAACACTGAAGCTTTCTTT.

In this sample, this clonotype turned up a few times. The V gene is TRBV7-9, the J gene TRBJ2-7; perhaps TRBD2 as D (6 bases). CDR1 SEHNR and CDR2 FQNEAQ come from the germline V gene (reference sequence). There are 15 residues in the CDR3. The V end was cut by 6 bases, the J end by 0 bases, with 15 bases between. This CDR3 reads CASSPLGTYSYEQYF. For the CDR3, the DNA is TGTGCCAGCAGTCCACTAGGGACTTACTCCTACGAGCAGTACTTC.

In nucleotides, the CDR3 is TGTGCCAGCAGCTTAGCGGCCGGGAGCTCCTATAATTCACCCCTCCACTTT. This translates into CASSLAAGSSYNSPLHF. V and J are TRBV7-8 and TRBJ1-6; D call uncertain. Germline V CDR1 and CDR2: SGHVS, FQNEAQ. V was pared by 0 bases and J by 0 bases, with 9 bases between. The CDR3 length is 17 residues.

The rearrangement links TRBV2 to TRBJ2-7; D unresolved. CDR1 is SNHLY, CDR2 FYNNEI, per germline. The CDR3 extends over 13 amino acids. V shed 7 bases and J shed 10 bases, with 20 bases lying between them. In nucleotides, the CDR3 is TGTGCCAGCATATCCCTCCAGGCCGTGTCTCAGTACTTC. Amino acid sequence: CASISLQAVSQYF.

A remark on this clonotype: A single base separates this from a much larger clone, so it may be a read error. J is TRBJ2-7 and V is TRBV5-1, with a weak D call TRBD1 (6 bases). This CDR3 is 15 amino acids long. Germline CDR1 and CDR2: SGHRS and YFSETQ. DNA for the CDR3: TGCGCCGGCAGCTTGGTCGCCAGGGGACCAGAAGAGCAGTACTTC. It codes for CAGSLVARGPEEQYF.

This clonotype has just a few counts. This rearrangement joins TRBV20-1 to TRBJ2-5, with D possibly matching TRBD1 (5 bases). The CDR3 consists of 13 residues. CDR1 is DFQATT and CDR2 is SNEGSKA in the germline V gene (reference sequence). The V end lost 8 bases, the J end lost 7 bases, and 20 bases lay between the germline ends. CDR3 sequence reads: CSTSLPREATQYF. Here the CDR3 DNA reads TGCAGTACCTCGTTACCCAGGGAAGCGACCCAGTACTTC.

This clonotype showed up many times. The J gene is TRBJ1-1, the V gene TRBV25-1, with D perhaps matching TRBD1 (5 bases). This CDR3 is 17 amino acids long. V was cut by 3 bases and J by 2 bases, with 19 bases left in between. CDR1 and CDR2 (germline): MGHDK, SYGVNS. CDR3 region: CASSEGFGEGPNTEAFF. CDR3 nucleotide sequence: TGTGCCAGCAGTGAGGGGTTTGGAGAGGGGCCAAACACTGAAGCTTTCTTT.

This clonotype was observed a handful of times. J is TRBJ2-5 and V is TRBV20-1; possibly TRBD2 for D (6 bases). Germline V lookup: CDR1 DFQATT, CDR2 SNEGSKA (reference sequence). This CDR3 is built from 13 residues. Trimming took 6 bases from V and 5 from J, leaving 16 bases between them. The CDR3 DNA follows: TGCAGTGCCCGCCGGGGGAATCGGGAGACCCAGTACTTC. Protein product: CSARRGNRETQYF.

This rearrangement joins TRBV7-2 to TRBJ1-4; D gene unclear. CDR1 is SGHTA, CDR2 FQGNSA, per germline. The CDR3 runs to 14 residues. V shed 1 base and J shed 11 bases, with 14 bases lying between them. The CDR3 bases are TGTGCCAGCAGCTTAGAGAGGGCCAGAGGGAAACTGTTTTTT. It codes for CASSLERARGKLFF.

The chain uses TRBV7-9 and TRBJ1-1; TRBD1 might be the D (6 bases). Germline V CDR1 and CDR2: SEHNR, FQNEAQ (reference sequence). Trimming stripped 5 bases from V and 3 bases from J, with 16 bases between. The CDR3 has 15 residues. CDR3 in DNA: TGTGCCAGCAGCCAGGGGCCCGGGAGAGACACTGAAGCTTTCTTT. Amino acids: CASSQGPGRDTEAFF.

V and J are TRBV27 and TRBJ1-2; TRBD1 might be the D (5 bases). The CDR3 has 13 amino acids. V shed 8 bases and J shed 8 bases, with 18 bases lying between them. In germline, CDR1 is MNHEY, CDR2 SMNVEV (reference sequence). CDR3 nucleotides: TGTGCCAGCCAGAGTCGGGGGGAGGGAGGCTACACCTTC. Translation gives CASQSRGEGGYTF.

This clonotype was detected only a few times. The chain links TRBV7-3 to TRBJ1-1; the D gene is possibly TRBD1 (6 bases). Germline V gene data show CDR1 as SGHTA and CDR2 as FQGTGA. With 4 bases removed from V and 1 base from J, the gap between germline ends came to 10 bases. The CDR3 has 14 amino acids. The CDR3 DNA sequence: TGTGCCAGCAGCTATACAGGGCCGAACACTGAAGCTTTCTTT. Translation: CASSYTGPNTEAFF.

This sequence joins TRBV20-1 and TRBJ2-7; TRBD1 matches 9 bases. J gave up 3 bases and V 5 bases, and 11 bases lay outside the gene matches. This CDR3 has 15 residues. The V gene's germline CDR1 is DFQATT and CDR2 SNEGSKA (reference sequence). CDR3 DNA: TGCAGTGCTTATCCCCCCGGGACAGGGAGCTACGAGCAGTACTTC. Protein sequence: CSAYPPGTGSYEQYF.

This clonotype was recorded a few times. The chain recombines TRBV7-2 with TRBJ2-3, with no clear D. The CDR3 loop spans 13 amino acids. V dropped 11 bases and J dropped 3 bases, with 15 bases sitting between them. Germline assignment: CDR1 SGHTA and CDR2 FQGNSA. DNA of the CDR3: TGTGCCTGCCCGCAAGGGTCTACAGATACGCAGTATTTT. It translates to CACPQGSTDTQYF.

The chain uses TRBV24-1 and TRBJ1-2; D perhaps matches TRBD1 (6 bases). The CDR3 totals 14 residues. V was cut by 2 bases and J by 8 bases, with 14 bases left in between. Germline V lookup: CDR1 KGHDR, CDR2 SFDVKD. This CDR3 is CATSDSSTGYGYTF. The CDR3 coding sequence is TGTGCCACCAGTGATTCCTCGACAGGCTACGGCTACACCTTC.

This clonotype was seen repeatedly, ten times or more. CDR3 region: CASEDVQIRYEQYF. CDR3 sequence (DNA): TGTGCCAGCGAAGACGTTCAGATCCGCTACGAGCAGTACTTC. The chain combines TRBV28 with TRBJ2-7; D remains unclear. The V end lost 8 bases, the J end lost 3 bases, and 17 bases lay between the germline ends. CDR1 is MDHEN, CDR2 SYDVKM, per germline. The CDR3 loop spans 14 amino acids.